One T cell receptor (beta chain) is described in this entry. The data originate from a study of blood T cell repertoires in COVID-19. Germline CDR1 is SGHDN and CDR2 is FVKESK. The length of the CDR3 is 14 residues. V shed 0 bases and J shed 3 bases, with 8 bases lying between them. In the authors' methods: Nucleated cell counts were estimated from reference gene primer amplification. Clones were sequenced by immunoSEQ multiplex PCR, and TCRdb holds only the in-frame ones, with some missing. V, J and clone size are taken as reported in that table, and D and trimming were inferred from the DNA itself. The profile shows about 140,000 clones, roughly 76% of them singletons.

The sample taken for sequencing was peripheral blood. The rearrangement joins TRBV14 to TRBJ1-1, with D tentatively TRBD1 (5 bases). The TCR originated in a woman between 45 and 65 years old with active or convalescent COVID-19. The CDR3 sequence is CASSQEGGYTEAFF. The DNA for the CDR3 is TGTGCCAGCAGCCAAGAGGGGGGGTACACTGAAGCTTTCTTT. The full variable domain, its missing parts supplied by reference TRBV14 and TRBJ1-1, is EAGVTQFPSHSVIEKGQTVTLRCDPISGHDNLYWYRRVMGKEIKFLLHFVKESKQDESGMPNNRFLAERTGGTYSTLKVQPAELEDSGVYFCASSQEGGYTEAFFGQGTRLTVV.